Listed below are T cell receptor beta chains from one sample, sequenced in a study of human T cells and chemical hapten exposure. TCRdb re-analysed the RACE reads in MiXCR, keeping a single row per CDR3 protein. The data contain tens of thousands of distinct CDR3 sequences, roughly a tenth of them singletons. This specimen consisted of whole blood, obtained in connection with sensitization to the hapten diphenylcyclopropenone (DPC). The receptors derive from a man aged 25 to 45 with alopecia areata. Some clones in this sample may be carry-over from other donors' samples. Each CDR3 is given with its conserved first and last residue. A D gene is named only where the DNA matches it firmly. Clone size, where shown, is once, few, many, or a class for clones that have expanded.

j_gene	d_gene	v_gene	abundance	CDR3nt	CDR3aa
TRBJ1-1	.	TRBV4-1	many	TGCGCCAGCAGCCAAGATTCTGGGGACACTGAAGCTTTCTTT	CASSQDSGDTEAFF
TRBJ2-2	.	TRBV12-3/TRBV12-4	many	TGTGCCAGCAACGGCTGGCGGGGGCCGAACACCGGGGAGCTGTTTTTT	CASNGWRGPNTGELFF
TRBJ2-3	.	TRBV28	many	TGTGCCAGCGGCAATAGCGGCACGCTCACAGATACGCAGTATTTT	CASGNSGTLTDTQYF
TRBJ2-1	.	TRBV7-7	.	TGTGCCAGCAGCTTAGTTGGGGGGACCCATTTAGATGAGCAGTTCTTC	CASSLVGGTHLDEQFF
TRBJ2-5	TRBD2	TRBV28	few	TGTGCCAGCAATCTAGCGGGGTCGGAGGAGACCCAGTACTTC	CASNLAGSEETQYF
TRBJ1-1	.	TRBV7-3	few	TGTGCCAGCAGCTTGTCCAACATGGACACTGAAGCTTTCTTT	CASSLSNMDTEAFF
TRBJ1-2	TRBD1	TRBV20-1	many	TGCAGTGCTCCAAGGACAGGGGCTGGCTACACCTTC	CSAPRTGAGYTF
TRBJ1-5	.	TRBV7-2	few	TGTGCCAGCAGCTTAGGACAGTTAGCCCATCAGCCCCAGCATTTT	CASSLGQLAHQPQHF
TRBJ1-1	.	TRBV3-1	many	TGTGCCAGCAGCCAAGGCCCCCCCAGGAAGGGTGAGAACACTGAAGCTTTCTTT	CASSQGPPRKGENTEAFF
TRBJ2-2	.	TRBV7-9	few	TGTGCCAGCAGCTTAGAAACCGGGGAGCTGTTTTTT	CASSLETGELFF
TRBJ2-1	.	TRBV2	many	TGTGCCAGCAAGGAGGTTCCGGGCCAGACGGGTGAGCAGTTCTTC	CASKEVPGQTGEQFF
TRBJ2-2	.	TRBV20-1	many	TGCAGTGCTGTGGACGGAACCGGGGAGCTGTTTTTT	CSAVDGTGELFF
TRBJ2-2	.	TRBV6-2/TRBV6-3	many	TGTGCCAGCAGTTACCCAGATACGGGGAGGTGGTCCGGGGAGCTGTTTTTT	CASSYPDTGRWSGELFF
TRBJ2-5	TRBD2	TRBV7-2	many	TGTGCCAGCAGCGATAGCGGGAGGGCCGAAGAGACCCAGTACTTC	CASSDSGRAEETQYF
TRBJ2-5	.	TRBV21-1	many	TGTGCCAGCAGCAAAGTAACTACAGGGGCCAAAGAGACCCAGTACTTC	CASSKVTTGAKETQYF
TRBJ2-2	TRBD1	TRBV2	.	TGTGCCAGTATCCAGGGGGAAAGGGTGGTCACCGGGGAGCTGTTTTTT	CASIQGERVVTGELFF
TRBJ2-4	.	TRBV7-9	.	TGTGCCAGCAGCTTAGTGACCCCAGGAAACATTCAGTACTTC	CASSLVTPGNIQYF
TRBJ1-5	TRBD1	TRBV7-2	.	TGTGCCAGCAGCTTAGGTATAGGGGGCGGAAATCAGCCCCAGCATTTT	CASSLGIGGGNQPQHF
TRBJ2-1	TRBD1	TRBV23-1	many	TGCGCCAGCAGTCGAGACAGGGTCCACCTAATTTTCCTAAATGAGCAGTTCTTC	CASSRDRVHLIFLNEQFF
TRBJ2-1	.	TRBV7-6	few	TGTGCCAGCAGCCCTACGGAGGGCAATGAGCAGTTCTTC	CASSPTEGNEQFF
TRBJ1-1	TRBD1	TRBV20-1	many	TGCAGTGCTAGTCCAGGGGGCCGGGTCACTGAAGCTTTCTTT	CSASPGGRVTEAFF
TRBJ1-3	.	TRBV30	many	TGTGCCTGGAGCGGCGGTGGAAACACCATATATTTT	CAWSGGGNTIYF
TRBJ1-3	.	TRBV4-1	.	TGCGCCAGCAGCCACCCAGGCCCGGGTGGGGTCGCTGGAAACACCATATATTTT	CASSHPGPGGVAGNTIYF
TRBJ2-7	.	TRBV20-1	many	TGCAGTGCTAGATTGGCCGCAGGAGAGCAGTACTTC	CSARLAAGEQYF
TRBJ2-5	.	TRBV9	few	TGTGCCAGCAGCGGGTCACCTCAAGAGACCCAGTACTTC	CASSGSPQETQYF
TRBJ2-5	TRBD2	TRBV7-6	many	TGTGCCAGCAGCTTAGCGGTCGGACTAGCGGGAGGGGTAGAGACCCAGTACTTC	CASSLAVGLAGGVETQYF
TRBJ2-2	TRBD2	TRBV11-2	few	TGTGCCAGCAGCTCAGCGGGGGGCCCCGCCGGGGAGCTGTTTTTT	CASSSAGGPAGELFF
TRBJ2-7	.	TRBV7-8	few	TGTGCCAGCAGCTTAGAAAGAAGGGGGTACGAGCAGTACTTC	CASSLERRGYEQYF
TRBJ2-5	TRBD1	TRBV28	many	TGTGCCAGCAGCCCGGGACAGGGACTTCAAGAGACCCAGTACTTC	CASSPGQGLQETQYF
TRBJ1-6	.	TRBV5-1	many	TGCGCCAGCAGCATGGACGGATCCTATAATTCACCCCTCCACTTT	CASSMDGSYNSPLHF
TRBJ1-4	.	TRBV7-8	many	TGTGCCAGCAGGCATACCTCGGACAGTAGAAAACTGTTTTTT	CASRHTSDSRKLFF
TRBJ2-3	.	TRBV7-2	.	TGTGCCAGCAGCCCGGATTTGGGGAGAGGCACAGATACGCAGTATTTT	CASSPDLGRGTDTQYF
TRBJ1-6	.	TRBV20-1	.	TGCAGTGCCCGACCCCTCCGGGGCACGAACAACGGCAGACCCCTCCACTTT	CSARPLRGTNNGRPLHF
TRBJ1-2	.	TRBV10-3	few	TGTGCCATCAGGGGGGGCAGGGACCGCTATGGCTACACCTTC	CAIRGGRDRYGYTF
TRBJ1-1	.	TRBV9	.	TGTGCCAGCAGCTCCGGACGCGGCCTACAGGCTTTCTTT	CASSSGRGLQAFF
TRBJ2-7	.	TRBV3-1	.	TGTGCCAGCAGCCGCTCTCCCTCCTACGAGCAGTACTTC	CASSRSPSYEQYF
TRBJ2-5	.	TRBV7-9	many	TGTGCCAGCAGCCCAACCAGGGACCAAGAGACCCAGTACTTC	CASSPTRDQETQYF
TRBJ2-1	.	TRBV24-1	many	TGTGCCACCAGTGACCCTCTGCGGGCAAACAATGAGCAGTTCTTC	CATSDPLRANNEQFF
TRBJ2-3	TRBD1	TRBV7-2	few	TGTGCCAGCAGCCGAGATCCGGGACAGACCACAGATACGCAGTATTTT	CASSRDPGQTTDTQYF
TRBJ1-4	TRBD1	TRBV29-1	many	TGCAGCGCTCGCCGGGACAGGGATAATGAAAAACTGTTTTTT	CSARRDRDNEKLFF
TRBJ1-2	TRBD1	TRBV20-1	few	TGCAGTGCTAGAGGCGGGTCTGGGGGACAGGGCGCCGTTTACTATGGCTACACCTTC	CSARGGSGGQGAVYYGYTF